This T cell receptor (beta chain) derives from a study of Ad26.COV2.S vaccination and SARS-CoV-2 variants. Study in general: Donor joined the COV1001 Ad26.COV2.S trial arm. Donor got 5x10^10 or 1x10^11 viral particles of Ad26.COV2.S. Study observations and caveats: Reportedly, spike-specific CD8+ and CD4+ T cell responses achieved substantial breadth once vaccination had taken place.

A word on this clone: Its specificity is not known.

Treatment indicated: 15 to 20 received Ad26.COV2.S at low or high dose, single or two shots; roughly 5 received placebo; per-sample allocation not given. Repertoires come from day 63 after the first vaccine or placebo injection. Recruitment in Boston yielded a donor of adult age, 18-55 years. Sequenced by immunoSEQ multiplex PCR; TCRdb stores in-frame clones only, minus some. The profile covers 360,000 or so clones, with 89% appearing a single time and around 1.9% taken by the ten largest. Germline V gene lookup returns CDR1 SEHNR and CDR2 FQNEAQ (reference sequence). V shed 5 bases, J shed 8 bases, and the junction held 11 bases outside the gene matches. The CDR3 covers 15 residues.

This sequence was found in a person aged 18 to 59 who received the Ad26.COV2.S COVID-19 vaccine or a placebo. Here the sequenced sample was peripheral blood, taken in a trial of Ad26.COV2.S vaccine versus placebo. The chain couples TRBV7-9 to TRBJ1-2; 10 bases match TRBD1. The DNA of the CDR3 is TGTGCCAGCAGCGCGACTCAGACAGGGGGCAGCGGCTACACCTTC. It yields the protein CASSATQTGGSGYTF.